This record looks at one TCR beta chain sequence and its context. Original methodology: Cell counts per sample came from amplifying reference gene primers. Repertoires were generated with immunoSEQ multiplex PCR, while TCRdb's copy carries only in-frame clones and drops some. D and trimming were read from the DNA, whereas the V and J calls and clone size are those reported in that table. Among 400,000 to 500,000 clones listed, more than 70% were seen once. The entry originates in a study of blood T cell repertoires in COVID-19. Study-level background: PBMCs, B-cell-depleted T cells, or T cells provided the cDNA or gDNA that made up the material.

The trim removed 6 bases at V and 2 bases at J, leaving 2 bases unmatched. CDR1 SQVTM and CDR2 ANQGSEA come from the germline V gene. The CDR3 has 13 amino acids. The V call is TRBV29-1, the J call TRBJ2-3; 10 nucleotides align to TRBD1. The sequencing input was PBMCs or T cells enriched from blood (not recorded which). The source is a woman younger than 30 who had been exposed to COVID-19. Here the CDR3 reads CSVGQGNTDTQYF. The CDR3 DNA is TGCAGCGTGGGACAGGGGAACACAGATACGCAGTATTTT.